This passage covers 21 T cell receptor beta chains from one sample sequenced in a study of T cell repertoires in cytomegalovirus infection. TCRdb called the reads again in MiXCR, with one record for every CDR3 protein. This sample has about 740,000 distinct CDR3 sequences, with roughly 36% found just once. The source material was PBMCs. The receptors originated from a human donor in good health (CMV status not recorded). Some clones in this sample may be carry-over from other donors' samples.

This clonotype occurred a few times. This chain connects TRBV6-5 to TRBJ2-5; 10 nucleotides agree with TRBD2. The V segment lost 3 bases and the J segment 1 base; nucleotides outside the gene matches: 2. The germline V gene encodes CDR1 MNHEY and CDR2 SVGAGI. The CDR3 has 15 residues. CDR3 loop: CASSYVAGGQETQYF. The CDR3 nucleotides read TGTGCCAGCAGTTATGTAGCGGGGGGCCAAGAGACCCAGTACTTC.

This clonotype was seen once. The J gene is TRBJ2-1, the V gene TRBV20-1, with unresolved D. Trimming left V 1 base short and J 8 bases short, with 9 bases between. The CDR3 consists of 12 residues. Germline V gene data show CDR1 as DFQATT and CDR2 as SNEGSKA (reference sequence). The CDR3: CSARASYDEQFF. DNA of the CDR3: TGCAGTGCTAGAGCTTCCTATGATGAGCAGTTCTTC.

The genes are TRBV6-6 and TRBJ2-5; TRBD1 aligns across 8 bases. The trim removed 4 bases at V and 3 bases at J, leaving 4 bases unmatched. This CDR3 is 14 amino acids long. Germline CDR1 MNHNY, CDR2 SVGAGI (reference sequence). CDR3 nucleotide sequence: TGTGCCAGCAGTTCCCTGGACAGGGAAGAGACCCAGTACTTC. It translates to CASSSLDREETQYF.

V and J are TRBV27 and TRBJ1-2, with 9 bases matching TRBD1. Germline V gives CDR1 MNHEY, CDR2 SMNVEV (reference sequence). Trimming took 5 bases from V and 3 from J; bases not matched to a gene: 4. The CDR3 covers 14 residues. CDR3 loop: CASSHRGRHYGYTF. DNA of the CDR3: TGTGCCAGCAGTCACAGGGGGCGCCACTATGGCTACACCTTC.

This chain links TRBV28 with TRBJ1-2, with D maybe TRBD1 (5 bases). CDR1 and CDR2 from the germline V gene are MDHEN and SYDVKM. V shed 5 bases and J shed 0 bases, with 16 bases lying between them. The CDR3 extends over 16 amino acids. The CDR3 is CASSPLGARTNYGYTF. The CDR3 nucleotides are TGTGCCAGCAGTCCTCTCGGGGCGAGAACTAACTATGGCTACACCTTC.

The chain couples TRBV10-2 to TRBJ2-7, with 7 bases that match TRBD1. CDR3 length: 12 residues. Germline assignment: CDR1 WSHSY and CDR2 SAAADI. V lost 6 bases, J lost 5 bases, and 4 bases stayed unmatched. The CDR3 bases are TGCGCCAGCAGCCCGACAGGGCACGAGCAGTACTTC. This gives the protein CASSPTGHEQYF.

The chain links TRBV5-6 to TRBJ2-4; D might be TRBD1 (5 bases). CDR1 is SGHDT, CDR2 YYEEEE, per germline. Between the trimmed V and J ends, which lost 6 bases and 5 bases, there was a span of 12 bases. The CDR3 consists of 13 residues. The CDR3 region has the DNA TGTGCCAGCAAAGAATGGGGCGAAAACATTCAGTACTTC. Protein sequence: CASKEWGENIQYF.

CDR3 sequence: CASSLGLALSYRETQYF. In nucleotides, the CDR3 is TGTGCCAGCAGCTTAGGGCTAGCGTTGTCATACAGGGAGACCCAGTACTTC. The rearrangement uses TRBV7-8 and TRBJ2-5, with a possible D match to TRBD2 (6 bases). This CDR3 region has 17 residues. V lost 1 base to trimming and J lost 5 bases, with 20 bases between them. Germline V lookup: CDR1 SGHVS, CDR2 FQNEAQ. The entire variable domain, with the rest obtained from reference TRBV7-8 and TRBJ2-5, is as follows: GAGVSQSPRYKVAKRGQDVALRCDPISGHVSLFWYQQALGQGPEFLTYFQNEAQLDKSGLPSDRFFAERPEGSVSTLKIQRTQQEDSAVYLCASSLGLALSYRETQYFGPGTRLLVL.

This clonotype has more than one count but fewer than ten. A much larger clone sits a single nucleotide away, making a read error possible. The chain couples TRBV6-6 to TRBJ2-7; maybe TRBD2 (5 bases). CDR3 length equals 12 residues. The germline CDR1 and CDR2 sequences are MNHNY and SVGAGI (reference sequence). V was clipped by 6 bases and J by 3 bases, with 9 bases between them. The CDR3 DNA follows: TGTGCCAGCAGCACGGGATACTACGAGCAGTACTTC. Translation gives CASSTGYYEQYF.

The gene calls are TRBV5-6 and TRBJ1-4; D uncertain. V lost 4 bases to trimming and J lost 0 bases, with 13 bases between them. CDR1 is SGHDT and CDR2 is YYEEEE in the germline V gene. The length of the CDR3 is 16 residues. The CDR3 coding sequence is TGTGCCAGCAGCCTGTGGCGGATCTCAACTAATGAAAAACTGTTTTTT. Protein product: CASSLWRISTNEKLFF.

The rearrangement uses TRBV12-3 or TRBV12-4 and TRBJ1-5, with 9 positions matching TRBD1. The CDR3 length is 15 residues. Trimming at V came to 6 bases and at J to 3 bases, leaving 6 bases not matched to a gene. CDR3 amino acids: CASRGQGGNNQPQHF. In DNA form, the CDR3 reads TGTGCCAGCAGGGGACAGGGCGGTAACAATCAGCCCCAGCATTTT.

The table lists this clonotype with many counts. The rearrangement uses TRBV7-6 and TRBJ1-1; 7 bases agree with TRBD1. The CDR3 runs 16 residues. V dropped 1 base and J dropped 5; count of bases not matched to a gene: 10. Germline V lookup: CDR1 SGHVS, CDR2 FNYEAQ. For the CDR3, the DNA is TGTGCCAGCAGCTTAGAAGGGGGCGGGGGCGCGACTGAAGCTTTCTTT. Protein sequence: CASSLEGGGGATEAFF.

The chain recombines TRBV15 with TRBJ1-6; the D gene is possibly TRBD1 (5 bases). The V end was cut by 1 base, the J end by 10 bases, with 8 bases between. The CDR3 sequence is 13 residues long. Germline V gene data show CDR1 as LNHNV and CDR2 as YYDKDF (reference sequence). CDR3 loop: CATSRVRESPLHF. CDR3 DNA sequence: TGTGCCACCAGCAGAGTCAGGGAATCACCCCTCCACTTT.

This chain links TRBV6-5 with TRBJ2-3, with TRBD1 matching 8 bases. V was clipped by 10 bases and J by 2 bases; unmatched bases: 11. There are 15 residues in the CDR3. Germline CDR1 reads MNHEY; CDR2 reads SVGAGI. CDR3 loop: CATRWTGSYTDTQYF. For the CDR3, the DNA is TGTGCCACCCGATGGACAGGGTCTTACACAGATACGCAGTATTTT.

The rearrangement uses TRBV12-3 or TRBV12-4 and TRBJ2-1; D may be TRBD1 (8 bases). The CDR3 runs to 15 residues. Trimming removed 5 bases at V and 7 bases at J, with 18 bases between. This chain's CDR3 is CASSRLAQGGNEQFF. CDR3 sequence (DNA): TGTGCCAGCAGTCGCCTAGCACAGGGGGGGAATGAGCAGTTCTTC.

In this sample, this clonotype turned up a few times. The chain uses TRBV29-1 and TRBJ1-1; TRBD1 might be the D (5 bases). Trimming shortened V by 5 bases and J by 6 bases, and 10 bases separated the two germline ends. Germline CDR1 is SQVTM and CDR2 is ANQGSEA. The CDR3 is 11 residues long. DNA for the CDR3: TGCAGCGTTCTCGTAGGGGCTGAAGCTTTCTTT. Its protein product is CSVLVGAEAFF.

Comment on this clonotype: The conserved final phenylalanine or tryptophan is absent from the CDR3, which likely points to a read error. The V call is TRBV27, the J call TRBJ2-1; D not resolved. Germline values: CDR1 MNHEY, CDR2 SMNVEV (reference sequence). The CDR3 length is 12 residues. The germline V and J ends were trimmed by 6 bases and 2 bases, with 5 bases remaining between them. The CDR3 loop reads CASSVTYNEQFL. DNA for the CDR3: TGTGCCAGCAGCGTAACCTACAATGAGCAGTTCTTA.

Points on this clonotype: This may arise from a read error, as a much more abundant clone is one base away. V gene TRBV11-1 combines with J gene TRBJ1-1, with D unresolved. From germline, CDR1 is SGHAT and CDR2 FQDESV (reference sequence). The CDR3 spans 15 residues. CDR3 residues: CASCVGSGMNTGAFF. The DNA for the CDR3 is TGTGCCAGCTGCGTGGGTTCGGGTATGAACACTGGAGCTTTCTTT.

The CDR3 bases are TGTGCCAGCAGCTTATCCCACGGTAACTCCTACGAGCAGTACTTC. Its translation is CASSLSHGNSYEQYF. The chain uses TRBV7-6 and TRBJ2-7, with unresolved D. With 2 bases removed from V and 0 bases from J, the gap between germline ends came to 11 bases. The germline V gene has CDR1 SGHVS and CDR2 FNYEAQ. This CDR3 contains 15 residues.

The chain couples TRBV24-1 to TRBJ1-2, with 10 bases identical to TRBD1. The V and J ends lost 2 bases and 8 bases, in that order; junction bases with no gene match: 7. The CDR3 loop spans 15 amino acids. CDR1 is KGHDR and CDR2 is SFDVKD in the germline V gene. The CDR3 protein is CATSDYSGQGNGYTF. The CDR3, as DNA: TGTGCCACCAGTGATTACTCGGGACAGGGGAACGGCTACACCTTC.

V is TRBV7-8 and J is TRBJ2-1; TRBD2 agrees at 9 bases. The CDR3 runs to 14 residues. J gave up 6 bases and V 2 bases, and 2 bases lay outside the gene matches. Germline V gives CDR1 SGHVS, CDR2 FQNEAQ. The CDR3 nucleotides are TGTGCCAGCAGCTTAATAGCGGGAGCCAATGAGCAGTTCTTC. Its protein is CASSLIAGANEQFF.